The clone carrying this T cell receptor beta chain was counted a single time. Its target is unknown. Here immunoSEQ multiplex PCR was the method, and the copy in TCRdb shows in-frame clones only, minus some. This table holds some 96,000 clones, over 85% found once. The sample is drawn from a study of PD-1 blockade in classical Hodgkin lymphoma. Study findings and constraints: By C4D1, diversity of CD4+ TCRs had risen significantly, whereas that of CD8+ TCRs had not.

Relapse after autologous stem cell transplantation occurred in every patient, and brentuximab vedotin exposure varied. This TCR was recovered from a human donor with classical Hodgkin lymphoma. This material consisted of peripheral blood mononuclear cells (PBMCs), taken at baseline.

In DNA form, the CDR3 reads TGTGCCAGCAAGGAGGCTGCACAGGTACTTTACGAGCAGTACTTC. As protein: CASKEAAQVLYEQYF. The chain links TRBV21-1 to TRBJ2-7. TRBV21-1 is given as a pseudogene. The CDR3 spans 15 residues.